The source of this T cell receptor beta chain is a study of blood T cells in healthy people across ages. CDR1 and CDR2 (germline): GTSNPN, SVGIG (reference sequence). The germline V and J ends were trimmed by 4 bases and 7 bases, with 22 bases remaining between them. CDR3 length equals 15 residues. Next came a second PCR, run for roughly 6 to 11 cycles, which used a sample-barcoded 5' primer along with a J-beta primer mix. One entry per CDR3 protein, called by TCRdb with MiXCR from the 5' RACE reads. The profile shows around 650,000 distinct CDR3 sequences, about a third of them singletons. Ten or more counts support this clonotype. Its antigen is as yet unknown. Study-level findings and limits: In the absence of known donor CMV status, changes in expanded clonotypes were possibly confounded. Versus aged donors, long-lived donors had higher diversity and more naive CD4+ cells. Strongly correlated with naive T cell percentage was TCR beta diversity. The diversity estimates, figures obtained from one million T cells, were considered underestimates.

Material: blood. This rearrangement joins TRBV30 to TRBJ1-2, with D unresolved. The TCR sequence derives from a woman over 75 in good health. The CDR3 region has the DNA TGTGCCTGGACCGCGGCCGTCGCGGGTTGGGGTGGCTACACCTTC. Protein sequence: CAWTAAVAGWGGYTF.